This TCR beta chain was documented in a study of T cell repertoires in cytomegalovirus infection. To note about this clonotype: No antigen is known for it.

In TCRdb, the reads were re-called with MiXCR into one record per CDR3 protein. The sample lists more than 350,000 distinct CDR3 sequences, approximately 31% occurring once. Overall study findings and caveats: Cumulated frequencies of public TCR beta families served to identify carriers of CMV plus the relevant HLA.

The sequenced sample was PBMCs. The sequence was obtained from a human donor in good health (CMV status not recorded). Some clones in this sample may be carry-over from other donors' samples.

This CDR3 is CASSAGGAGTYEQYF. The DNA of the CDR3 is TGTGCCAGCAGTGCCGGGGGGGCGGGGACCTACGAGCAGTACTTC. The genes are TRBV6-5 and TRBJ2-7, with 8 bases identical to TRBD2. J lost 2 bases, V lost 5 bases, and 8 bases had no gene match. The CDR3 contains 15 residues. Germline values: CDR1 MNHEY, CDR2 SVGAGI.